A single sample gave rise to the 6 T cell receptor beta chains below, sequenced in a study of blood T cell repertoires in COVID-19. Repertoires were generated with immunoSEQ multiplex PCR, while TCRdb's copy carries only in-frame clones and drops some. The sample has about 150,000 clones, roughly 88% seen once; the top ten hold roughly 4.3%. Input material: PBMCs or T cells enriched from blood (not recorded which). The receptors shown here come from a man aged 45-65 years who had recovered from COVID-19.

The table lists this clone with a few counts. The V gene is TRBV27, the J gene TRBJ1-2; 8 bases align to TRBD1. There are 14 residues in the CDR3. The V gene end was trimmed by 4 bases and the J gene end by 8 bases; junction bases not matched to a gene: 9. Germline V gene data show CDR1 as MNHEY and CDR2 as SMNVEV (reference sequence). CDR3 sequence (DNA): TGTGCCAGCAGTTCGGACAGGGAGGGGGAGGGCTACACCTTC. Its translation is CASSSDREGEGYTF.

The chain combines TRBV28 with TRBJ1-4; TRBD1 agrees at 8 bases. V lost 1 base and J lost 5; bases outside the gene matches: 6. From germline, CDR1 is MDHEN and CDR2 SYDVKM. The CDR3 extends over 16 amino acids. The CDR3 here is CASSLSPGQANEKLFF. The DNA of the CDR3 is TGTGCCAGCAGTTTATCTCCGGGACAGGCCAATGAAAAACTGTTTTTT.

The chain couples TRBV7-8 to TRBJ1-1; D call uncertain. Looked up from germline, CDR1 is SGHVS and CDR2 is FQNEAQ. The CDR3 extends over 12 amino acids. V lost 11 bases, J lost 1 base, and 11 bases lay in between. CDR3 sequence: CASAGWNTEAFF. As DNA, the CDR3 is TGTGCCTCGGCGGGGTGGAACACTGAAGCTTTCTTT.

The chain recombines TRBV7-8 with TRBJ1-6, with 9 bases identical to TRBD1. Germline V CDR1 and CDR2: SGHVS, FQNEAQ. The CDR3 totals 14 residues. The ends lost 3 bases at V and 8 bases at J; junction bases unmatched: 2. The CDR3 region has the DNA TGTGCCAGCAGCTTCGGGACAGGGTATTCACCCCTCCACTTT. It codes for CASSFGTGYSPLHF.

The chain employs TRBV28 and TRBJ2-7; 8 bases align to TRBD1. From germline, CDR1 is MDHEN and CDR2 SYDVKM. CDR3 length equals 15 residues. V lost 1 base, J lost 5 bases, and 7 bases stayed unmatched. The CDR3 DNA sequence: TGTGCCAGCAGTTTATCGGGCAGGGGGCCTGACGAGCAGTACGTC. It codes for CASSLSGRGPDEQYV.

This clone appeared once. The chain combines TRBV28 with TRBJ1-2; 7 bases match TRBD1. The CDR3 loop spans 14 amino acids. The V and J ends lost 5 bases and 5 bases, in that order; junction bases with no gene match: 8. Germline V gives CDR1 MDHEN, CDR2 SYDVKM. CDR3 loop: CASSDQGVGYGYTF. CDR3 in DNA: TGTGCCAGCAGTGACCAGGGGGTAGGGTATGGCTACACCTTC.